These 9 T cell receptor beta chains were all obtained from the same sample, sequenced in a study of identical twins. Using its own MiXCR run on the 5' RACE reads, TCRdb lists one record per CDR3 protein. The sample contains around 100,000 distinct CDR3 sequences, about 5.6% of which appear only once. The specimen sequenced was memory T cells sorted from blood. The receptors shown here come from a woman between 50 and 59 years old in good health.

Many counts were recorded for this clonotype. The DNA for the CDR3 is TGTGCCAGCACTCCGGGCTTTGGGAACACTGAAGCTTTCTTT. This translates into CASTPGFGNTEAFF. The chain links TRBV12-3 or TRBV12-4 to TRBJ1-1; D is ambiguous. The germline V and J ends were trimmed by 7 bases and 1 base, with 13 bases remaining between them. The CDR3 loop spans 14 amino acids.

This clonotype was seen ten or more times. J is TRBJ2-1 and V is TRBV12-3 or TRBV12-4; TRBD2 aligns across 11 bases. The V gene end was trimmed by 7 bases and the J gene end by 4 bases; junction bases not matched to a gene: 0. The CDR3 spans 13 residues. Here the CDR3 reads CASIAGGYNEQFF. CDR3 nucleotide sequence: TGTGCCAGCATAGCGGGAGGGTACAATGAGCAGTTCTTC.

This clonotype has a count of ten or more. The chain uses TRBV5-1 and TRBJ2-7; a weak D match, TRBD1 (5 bases). This CDR3 is 15 amino acids long. CDR1 and CDR2 (germline): SGHRS, YFSETQ. The ends were cut back, 0 bases at V and 6 bases at J, with 16 bases in the middle. Here the CDR3 reads CASSLGSQGSGEQYF. In nucleotides, the CDR3 is TGCGCCAGCAGCTTGGGATCGCAGGGTTCGGGCGAGCAGTACTTC.

This clonotype came up a few times. This chain uses TRBV15 with TRBJ2-1; D is unresolved. This CDR3 is built from 11 residues. Trimming cost V 0 bases and J 9 bases, with 3 bases left between them. CDR1 and CDR2 (germline): LNHNV, YYDKDF (reference sequence). The CDR3 region is CATSREGEQFF. The CDR3, as DNA: TGTGCCACCAGCAGAGAGGGTGAGCAGTTCTTC.

This clonotype was counted many times. The V call is TRBV27, the J call TRBJ1-1; 10 bases fit TRBD1. Germline lookup yields CDR1 MNHEY and CDR2 SMNVEV (reference sequence). The CDR3 has 14 amino acids. V lost 5 bases, J lost 6 bases, and 6 bases stayed unmatched. The CDR3 region has the DNA TGTGCCAGCAGTCCCCGGACAGGGGGTTCTGAAGCTTTCTTT. Amino acid sequence: CASSPRTGGSEAFF.

This clonotype was picked up many times. V gene TRBV12-3 or TRBV12-4 combines with J gene TRBJ2-2, with a weak D call TRBD2 (6 bases). Trimming stripped 5 bases from V and 7 bases from J, with 14 bases between. The CDR3 spans 14 residues. The CDR3 coding sequence is TGTGCCAGCAGTAGGTCTGGGGGGAGCGGGGAGCTGTTTTTT. It yields the protein CASSRSGGSGELFF.

This clonotype was observed many times. This sequence joins TRBV4-1 and TRBJ1-1, with D tentatively TRBD1 (5 bases). V shed 10 bases and J shed 3 bases, with 18 bases lying between them. Germline CDR1 reads MGHRA; CDR2 reads YSYEKL. The CDR3 has 14 amino acids. CDR3 sequence reads: CATEPFGDDTEAFF. DNA for the CDR3: TGCGCCACCGAGCCCTTCGGGGACGACACTGAAGCTTTCTTT.

CDR3 DNA: TGTGCCACCAGCAGTGCGAGCGGAGTAATTGAGCAGTTCTTC. Its translation is CATSSASGVIEQFF. The chain employs TRBV15 and TRBJ2-1, with a possible D match to TRBD2 (5 bases). The V gene's germline CDR1 is LNHNV and CDR2 YYDKDF (reference sequence). This CDR3 spans 14 amino acids. Between the trimmed V and J ends, which lost 3 bases and 9 bases, there was a span of 15 bases.

This clonotype was counted ten times or more. The chain combines TRBV5-1 with TRBJ2-7; 9 nucleotides align to TRBD2. The germline CDR1 and CDR2 sequences are SGHRS and YFSETQ. Trimming at V came to 5 bases and at J to 0 bases, leaving 6 bases not matched to a gene. The CDR3 contains 15 residues. The CDR3 DNA reads TGCGCCAGCAGTCTCGCTAGCGGGGCCTCCTACGAGCAGTACTTC. This translates into CASSLASGASYEQYF. Variable domain in full (rest from reference TRBV5-1 and TRBJ2-7): KAGVTQTPRYLIKTRGQQVTLSCSPISGHRSVSWYQQTPGQGLQFLFEYFSETQRNKGNFPGRFSGRQFSNSRSEMNVSTLELGDSALYLCASSLASGASYEQYFGPGTRLTVT.